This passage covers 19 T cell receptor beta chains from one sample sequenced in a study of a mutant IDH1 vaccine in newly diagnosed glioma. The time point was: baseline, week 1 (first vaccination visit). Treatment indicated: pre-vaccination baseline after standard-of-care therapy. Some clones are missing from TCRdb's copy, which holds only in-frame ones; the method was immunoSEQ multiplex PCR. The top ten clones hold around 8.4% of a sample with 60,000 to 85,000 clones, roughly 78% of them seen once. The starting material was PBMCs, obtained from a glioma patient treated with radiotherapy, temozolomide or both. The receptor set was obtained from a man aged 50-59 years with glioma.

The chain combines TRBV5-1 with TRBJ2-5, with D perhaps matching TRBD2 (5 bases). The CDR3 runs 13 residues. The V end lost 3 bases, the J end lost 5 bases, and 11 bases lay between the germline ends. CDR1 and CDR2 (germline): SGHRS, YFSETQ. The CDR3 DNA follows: TGCGCCAGCAGCTCCCCCACGGGGGAGACCCAGTACTTC. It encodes CASSSPTGETQYF.

In nucleotides, the CDR3 is TGCAGCGTTGAAGCTGGTAGGACAGGTCAAGAGACCCAGTACTTC. It translates to CSVEAGRTGQETQYF. The V call is TRBV29-1, the J call TRBJ2-5, with TRBD1 matching 7 bases. Germline V CDR1 and CDR2: SQVTM, ANQGSEA. J lost 2 bases, V lost 1 base, and 7 bases had no gene match. The length of the CDR3 is 15 residues.

The CDR3: CASSYGTGGVFTF. The CDR3 DNA reads as TGTGCCAGCAGTTACGGGACAGGGGGGGTTTTCACCTTC. V usage is TRBV6-6 and J usage is TRBJ1-2, with 11 bases identical to TRBD1. The CDR3 is made up of 13 amino acids. CDR1 and CDR2 from the germline V gene are MNHNY and SVGAGI (reference sequence). V was pared by 2 bases and J by 13 bases, with 6 bases of the junction left unmatched.

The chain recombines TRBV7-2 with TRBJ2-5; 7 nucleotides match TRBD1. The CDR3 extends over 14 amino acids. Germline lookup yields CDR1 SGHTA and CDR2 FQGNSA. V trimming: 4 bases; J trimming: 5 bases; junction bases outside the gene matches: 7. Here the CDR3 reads CASSSQGDVETQYF. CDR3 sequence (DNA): TGTGCCAGCAGCTCTCAGGGGGACGTTGAGACCCAGTACTTC.

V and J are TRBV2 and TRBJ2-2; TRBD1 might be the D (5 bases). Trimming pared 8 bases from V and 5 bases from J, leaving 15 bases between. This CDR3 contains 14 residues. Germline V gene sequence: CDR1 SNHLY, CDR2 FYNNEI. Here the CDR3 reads CASGLERGTGELFF. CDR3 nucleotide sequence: TGTGCCAGCGGGCTTGAAAGGGGAACCGGGGAGCTGTTTTTT.

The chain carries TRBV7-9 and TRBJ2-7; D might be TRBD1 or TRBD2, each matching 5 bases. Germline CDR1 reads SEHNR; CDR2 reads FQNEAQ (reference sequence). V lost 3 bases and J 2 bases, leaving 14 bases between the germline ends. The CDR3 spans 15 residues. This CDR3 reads CASSFPGGTPYEQYF. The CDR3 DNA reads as TGTGCCAGCAGCTTCCCAGGTGGGACCCCCTACGAGCAGTACTTC.

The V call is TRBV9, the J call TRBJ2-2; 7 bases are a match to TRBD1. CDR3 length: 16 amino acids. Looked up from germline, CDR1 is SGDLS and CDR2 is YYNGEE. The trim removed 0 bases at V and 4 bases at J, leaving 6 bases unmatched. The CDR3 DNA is TGTGCCAGCAGCGTAGGTCTAGGGGGCATCACCGGGGAGCTGTTTTTT. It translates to CASSVGLGGITGELFF.

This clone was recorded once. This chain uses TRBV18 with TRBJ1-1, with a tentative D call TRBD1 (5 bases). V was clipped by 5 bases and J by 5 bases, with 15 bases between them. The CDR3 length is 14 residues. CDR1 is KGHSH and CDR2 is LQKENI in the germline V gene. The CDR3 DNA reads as TGTGCCAGCTCAGCCCAGGGCCTGGGGACTGAAGCTTTCTTT. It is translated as CASSAQGLGTEAFF. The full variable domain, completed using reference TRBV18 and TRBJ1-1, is NAGVMQNPRHLVRRRGQEARLRCSPMKGHSHVYWYRQLPEEGLKFMVYLQKENIIDESGMPKERFSAEFPKEGPSILRIQQVVRGDSAAYFCASSAQGLGTEAFFGQGTRLTVV.

The CDR3 sequence is CASSVEIQDSYGYTF. The CDR3, as DNA: TGTGCCAGCAGCGTAGAGATACAGGACAGCTATGGCTACACCTTC. This chain links TRBV9 with TRBJ1-2, with D possibly matching TRBD1 (6 bases). Deletions cut 0 bases from V and 4 bases from J, with 13 bases between. The CDR3 extends over 15 amino acids. Germline lookup yields CDR1 SGDLS and CDR2 YYNGEE.

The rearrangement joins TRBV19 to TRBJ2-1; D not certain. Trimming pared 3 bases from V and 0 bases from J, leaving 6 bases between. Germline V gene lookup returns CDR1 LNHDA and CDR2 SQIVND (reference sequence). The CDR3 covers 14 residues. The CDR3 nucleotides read TGTGCCAGTAGTATGGCTAGCTCCTACAATGAGCAGTTCTTC. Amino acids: CASSMASSYNEQFF.

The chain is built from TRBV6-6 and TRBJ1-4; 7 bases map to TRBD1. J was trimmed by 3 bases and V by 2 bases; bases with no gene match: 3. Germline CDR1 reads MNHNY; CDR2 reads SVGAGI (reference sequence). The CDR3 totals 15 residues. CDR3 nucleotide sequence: TGTGCCAGCAGTTACACCGGGACAGCTAATGAAAAACTGTTTTTT. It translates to CASSYTGTANEKLFF.

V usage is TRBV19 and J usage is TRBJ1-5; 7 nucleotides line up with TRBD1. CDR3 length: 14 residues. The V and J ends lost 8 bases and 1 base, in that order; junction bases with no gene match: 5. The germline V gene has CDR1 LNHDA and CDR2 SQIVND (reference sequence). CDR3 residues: CASRDSPSNQPQHF. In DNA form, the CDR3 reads TGTGCCAGTCGGGACAGCCCCAGCAATCAGCCCCAGCATTTT. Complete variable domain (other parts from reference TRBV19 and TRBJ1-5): DGGITQSPKYLFRKEGQNVTLSCEQNLNHDAMYWYRQDPGQGLRLIYYSQIVNDFQKGDIAEGYSVSREKKESFPLTVTSAQKNPTAFYLCASRDSPSNQPQHFGDGTRLSIL.

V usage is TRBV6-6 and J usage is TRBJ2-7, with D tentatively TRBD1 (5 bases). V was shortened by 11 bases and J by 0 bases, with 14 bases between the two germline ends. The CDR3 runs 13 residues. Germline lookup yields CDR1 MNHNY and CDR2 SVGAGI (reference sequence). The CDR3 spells CARGPGISYEQYF. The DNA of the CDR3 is TGTGCCCGCGGACCAGGGATCTCCTACGAGCAGTACTTC.

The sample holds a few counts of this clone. This chain's CDR3 is CASSTVAGDYNEQFF. As DNA, the CDR3 is TGTGCCAGCAGCACCGTTGCGGGAGATTACAATGAGCAGTTCTTC. The chain couples TRBV5-4 to TRBJ2-1; 7 nucleotides align to TRBD2. Germline values: CDR1 SGHNT, CDR2 YYREEE (reference sequence). This CDR3 is 15 amino acids long. The J segment lost 4 bases and the V segment lost 4 bases, leaving 8 bases of the junction unmatched.

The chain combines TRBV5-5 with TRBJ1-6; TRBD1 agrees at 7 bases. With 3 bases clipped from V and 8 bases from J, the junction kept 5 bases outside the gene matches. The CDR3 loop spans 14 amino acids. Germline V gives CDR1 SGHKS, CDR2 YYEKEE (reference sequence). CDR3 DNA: TGTGCCAGCAGCTCTAGGGGGCGAGATTCACCCCTCCACTTT. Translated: CASSSRGRDSPLHF.

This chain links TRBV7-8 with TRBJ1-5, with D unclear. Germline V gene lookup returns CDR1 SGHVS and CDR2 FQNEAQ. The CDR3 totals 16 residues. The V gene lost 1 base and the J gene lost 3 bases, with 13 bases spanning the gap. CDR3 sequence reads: CASSLGAGPLNQPQHF. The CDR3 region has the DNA TGTGCCAGCAGCTTAGGGGCGGGTCCCCTCAATCAGCCCCAGCATTTT.

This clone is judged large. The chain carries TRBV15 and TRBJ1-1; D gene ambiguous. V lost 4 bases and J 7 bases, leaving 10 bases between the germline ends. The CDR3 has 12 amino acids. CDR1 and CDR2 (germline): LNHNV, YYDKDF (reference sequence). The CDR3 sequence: CATSTGRNEAFF. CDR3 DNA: TGTGCCACCAGCACTGGGCGAAATGAAGCTTTCTTT.

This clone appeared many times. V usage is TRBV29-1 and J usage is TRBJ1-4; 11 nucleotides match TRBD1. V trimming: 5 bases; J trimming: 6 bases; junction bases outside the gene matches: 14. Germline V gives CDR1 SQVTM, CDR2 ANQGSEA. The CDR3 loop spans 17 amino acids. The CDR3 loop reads CSVLDRGQRGDYEKLFF. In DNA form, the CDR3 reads TGCAGCGTTCTGGACAGGGGGCAAAGGGGCGATTATGAAAAACTGTTTTTT.

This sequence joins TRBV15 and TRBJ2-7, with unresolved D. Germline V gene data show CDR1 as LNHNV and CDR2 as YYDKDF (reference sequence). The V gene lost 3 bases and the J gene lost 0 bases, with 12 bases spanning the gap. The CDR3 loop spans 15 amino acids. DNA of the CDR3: TGTGCCACCAGCAGGAGCAGGCGCAACTCCTACGAGCAGTACTTC. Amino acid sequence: CATSRSRRNSYEQYF.